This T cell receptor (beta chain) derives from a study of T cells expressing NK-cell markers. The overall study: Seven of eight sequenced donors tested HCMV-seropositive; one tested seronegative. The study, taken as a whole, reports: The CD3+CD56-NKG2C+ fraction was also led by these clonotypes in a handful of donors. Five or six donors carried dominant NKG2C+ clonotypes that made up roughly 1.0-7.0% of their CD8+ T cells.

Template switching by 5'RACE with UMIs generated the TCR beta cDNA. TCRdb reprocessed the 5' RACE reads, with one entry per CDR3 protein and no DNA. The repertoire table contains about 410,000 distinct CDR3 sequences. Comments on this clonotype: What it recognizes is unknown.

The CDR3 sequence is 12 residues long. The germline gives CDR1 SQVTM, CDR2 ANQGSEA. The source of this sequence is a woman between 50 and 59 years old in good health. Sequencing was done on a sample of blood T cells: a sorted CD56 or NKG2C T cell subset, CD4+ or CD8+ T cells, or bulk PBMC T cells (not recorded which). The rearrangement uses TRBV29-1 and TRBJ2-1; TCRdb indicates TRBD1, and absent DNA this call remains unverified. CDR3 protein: CSVEEGVNEQFF.